This TCR beta chain comes out of a study of T cell clones after liver transplantation. Overall study results and limits: Graft donor-reactive T cells may have migrated into the graft rather than being deleted.

V gave up 1 base and J gave up 1 base, with 31 bases separating them. This CDR3 spans 22 amino acids. CDR1 and CDR2 from the germline V gene are LGHNA and YSLEER. The method was immunoSEQ multiplex PCR; TCRdb's version includes in-frame clones alone and lacks a portion of them. The sample holds about 70,000 clones, approximately 80% seen once. Concerning this clone itself: What it recognizes is unknown.

Sequencing used CD4+ T cells from blood, obtained 12 months after liver transplant. The rearrangement joins TRBV4-3 to TRBJ1-2; D is possibly TRBD1 (5 bases). The clonotype comes from a human patient who received a liver transplant. Some T cells may originate from the graft donor. The DNA of the CDR3 is TGCGCCAGCAGCCAAGGGCGAAGGTGGGGGGAGGCTCCCCGTCTAGATAACTATGGCTACACCTTC. This sequence encodes CASSQGRRWGEAPRLDNYGYTF.